The clone carrying this T cell receptor (beta chain) was observed a single time. Its target is unknown. TCRdb's table, derived via immunoSEQ multiplex PCR, lists solely in-frame clones and lacks some. The sample holds under 850,000 clones, just under 75% seen once. The sample originates from a study of shared clonotypes between healthy human individuals. General observations from the study: Approximately 4.6% of naive CD4 clonotypes were shared across a few donors. Sequencing depth was predicted to influence how clonotypes are shared among donors.

Donors were healthy HIV-negative adults without recently reported acute infections or vaccinations. It was into CD45RA+ naive and CD45RA-negative memory subsets that the CD4+ cells were split. The CDR3 is 11 amino acids. The V and J ends lost 4 bases and 11 bases, in that order; junction bases with no gene match: 3. Germline V lookup: CDR1 MDHEN, CDR2 SYDVKM. The gene calls are TRBV28 and TRBJ1-1, with 8 bases identical to TRBD1. Source material: memory CD4+ T cells sorted from blood. Subset: CD45RA-negative fraction. This clonotype originated in a woman aged 30 to 39 in good health. CDR3 in amino acids: CASSSDRGAFF. In nucleotides, the CDR3 is TGTGCCAGCAGTTCAGACAGGGGCGCTTTCTTT.